The rows below give T cell receptor beta chains drawn from one sample of a study of T cell responses to AZD1222 COVID-19 vaccine. The repertoire was sequenced with immunoSEQ multiplex PCR; TCRdb's copy has only in-frame clones and lacks some. The sample lists 130,000 to 150,000 clones; more than 70% were seen once. Sequenced material: peripheral blood, taken 28 days after the second AZD1222 dose. The receptors derive from an adult who received the AZD1222 COVID-19 vaccine. CDR3s include the opening cysteine and the closing phenylalanine or tryptophan. D genes are given only for firm matches. A row's size may be missing; if present it is once, few, many or a size class.

j_call	v_call	d_call	clone_size	cdr3_nt	cdr3_aa
TRBJ1-3	TRBV21-1	.	.	TGTGCCAGCAGCAAACCACAGGGGCCGAGAAACACCATATATTTT	CASSKPQGPRNTIYF
TRBJ2-1	TRBV3-1/TRBV3-2	.	.	TGTGCCAGCAGCCCCCTAGGTAGCGACAATGAGCAGTTCTTC	CASSPLGSDNEQFF
TRBJ2-1	TRBV5-4	TRBD1	.	TGTGCCAGCAGCCAAGGACAGGGGTCCCAACCCTACAATGAGCAGTTCTTC	CASSQGQGSQPYNEQFF
TRBJ2-1	TRBV9	TRBD2	.	TGTGCCAGCAGCCCCCGGGGGGGCTCGTTGTCCTACAATGAGCAGTTCTTC	CASSPRGGSLSYNEQFF
TRBJ2-1	TRBV30	.	.	TGTGCCTGGAGTGTACAGGGCCTCAATGAGCAGTTCTTC	CAWSVQGLNEQFF
TRBJ1-1	TRBV19	.	.	TGTGCCAGTAGTATGGTGGGCCAGAACACTGAAGCTTTCTTT	CASSMVGQNTEAFF
TRBJ2-5	TRBV9	.	.	TGTGCCAGCAGCGCCCGACTCAACCTCGGGGAGACCCAGTACTTC	CASSARLNLGETQYF
TRBJ2-7	TRBV11-3	.	.	TGTGCCAGCAGCTCAACACACTCCTACGAGCAGTACTTC	CASSSTHSYEQYF
TRBJ1-1	TRBV19	.	.	TGTGCCAGCACCGCGTGGGCAGCCGGCGGAGAAGCTTTCTTT	CASTAWAAGGEAFF
TRBJ1-1	TRBV2	.	.	TGTGCCAGCAAAGGCAGGGAGGGTTCTGAAGCTTTCTTT	CASKGREGSEAFF
TRBJ2-7	TRBV21-1	.	.	TGTGCCAGCCGACTTAGGCCCCGGGACAGGGGGCCCTACGAGCAGTACTTC	CASRLRPRDRGPYEQYF
TRBJ1-5	TRBV7-6	.	few	TGTGCCAGCAGCCGCGGAGGTAGCAATCAGCCCCAGCATTTT	CASSRGGSNQPQHF
TRBJ1-5	TRBV3-1/TRBV3-2	.	.	TGTGCCAGCAGCCCCCAACCTACGACGGACGCCGATCAGCCCCAGCATTTT	CASSPQPTTDADQPQHF
TRBJ1-2	TRBV29-1	TRBD1	.	TGCAGCGGACTCCGGGACAGCTATGGCTACACCTTC	CSGLRDSYGYTF
TRBJ2-2	TRBV28	TRBD2	.	TGTGCCAGCACCATGCGGGGGGGGGAGCTGTTTTTT	CASTMRGGELFF
TRBJ1-4	TRBV5-8	.	.	TGTGCCAGCAGCCCCAACCCCCGGACGAATGAAAAACTGTTTTTT	CASSPNPRTNEKLFF
TRBJ2-1	TRBV24-1	.	.	TGTGCCACCAGTGATCCCAGAGTTTACAATGAGCAGTTCTTC	CATSDPRVYNEQFF
TRBJ1-5	TRBV5-3	TRBD1	.	TGTGCCAGAAGCTTGGGCCAGACAGGGAAACAGCCCCAGCATTTT	CARSLGQTGKQPQHF
TRBJ2-5	TRBV5-4	TRBD1	.	TGTGCCAGCAGCTCGCAGGGGGCGGGTCAAGAGACCCAGTACTTC	CASSSQGAGQETQYF
TRBJ2-1	TRBV27	.	once	TGTGCCAGCAGTAAGTTTTCCTCTGGGGGGAACTACAATGAGCAGTTCTTC	CASSKFSSGGNYNEQFF
TRBJ2-3	TRBV6-4	.	.	TGTGCCAGCAGTGACCCCGTGATTAGCAGGAACACAGATACGCAGTATTTT	CASSDPVISRNTDTQYF
TRBJ1-4	TRBV4-1	.	.	TGCGCCAGCAGCCAGGATCACGGACGGTTGGAAAAACTGTTTTTT	CASSQDHGRLEKLFF
TRBJ1-1	TRBV10-1	.	.	TGCGCCAGCAGTGAGTGGGGAAAGGGGCGCACTGAAGCTTTCTTT	CASSEWGKGRTEAFF
TRBJ1-6	TRBV28	TRBD1	.	TGTGCCAGTGACCGCGGACAGGGGGCGCTCACCTATAATTCACCCCTCCACTTT	CASDRGQGALTYNSPLHF
TRBJ1-5	TRBV27	.	.	TGTGCCAGCAGACCGACAGGTAGCAATCAGCCCCAGCATTTT	CASRPTGSNQPQHF
TRBJ2-2	TRBV18	TRBD1	.	TGTGCCAGCTCACCACCAGCGACAGGGGGCACCGGGGAGCTGTTTTTT	CASSPPATGGTGELFF
TRBJ1-3	TRBV25-1	.	.	TGTGCCAGCAGTGAATCGACAAGAAACACCATATATTTT	CASSESTRNTIYF
TRBJ2-1	TRBV3-1/TRBV3-2	.	.	TGTGCCAGCAGCCGATCCGGTAGGTCTAGGTACAATGAGCAGTTCTTC	CASSRSGRSRYNEQFF
TRBJ1-2	TRBV20-1	.	.	TGCAGTGCTAGTTTAGTTAACTATGGCTACACCTTC	CSASLVNYGYTF
TRBJ2-1	TRBV7-9	.	once	TGTGCCAGCAGCTTAGTTCGGGGGGCCGGAGATGAGCAGTTCTTC	CASSLVRGAGDEQFF
TRBJ2-2	TRBV18	.	once	TGTGCCAGCTCACCTCGCGGGACAAGGGGCGCAAACACCGGGGAGCTGTTTTTT	CASSPRGTRGANTGELFF
TRBJ2-5	TRBV5-1	TRBD2	.	TGCGCCAGCAGCTGGGGAGCGGGACTAGCAAAAGAGACCCAGTACTTC	CASSWGAGLAKETQYF
TRBJ2-7	TRBV7-9	.	.	TGTGCCAGCAGCCAGCAGGCATTCTATAACGAGCAGTACTTC	CASSQQAFYNEQYF
TRBJ1-1	TRBV9	.	.	TGTGCCAGCAGCGCTGCTCTGGGGAGAGAAGCTTTCTTT	CASSAALGREAFF
TRBJ1-4	TRBV6-5	.	.	TGTGCCAGCAGTAGGATGGGCTCAACTAATGAAAAACTGTTTTTT	CASSRMGSTNEKLFF
TRBJ1-5	TRBV9	TRBD1	once	TGTGCCAGCAGCGCTCAAGGGACAGAAAATCAGCCCCAGCATTTT	CASSAQGTENQPQHF
TRBJ2-7	TRBV7-2	TRBD1	.	TGTGCCAGCAGCCTCGACAGGGTCGGCTACGAGCAGTACTTC	CASSLDRVGYEQYF
TRBJ2-1	TRBV4-1	TRBD2	.	TGCGCCAGCAGCCAAGAAGCAAGCGGGGCTGTGGGCTCCTACAATGAGCAGTTCTTC	CASSQEASGAVGSYNEQFF
TRBJ1-2	TRBV29-1	TRBD1	.	TGCAGCGCCGGGGGGACAGCCCGGGCTTATGGCTACACCTTC	CSAGGTARAYGYTF
TRBJ2-3	TRBV29-1	.	.	TGCAGCGTTGGAGGCGGGGATAGAGGCGATACGCAGTATTTT	CSVGGGDRGDTQYF
TRBJ1-1	TRBV7-2	.	once	TGTGCCAGCAGCTTCGGGCAGGCGAACACTGAAGCTTTCTTT	CASSFGQANTEAFF
TRBJ2-1	TRBV6-2/TRBV6-3	.	.	TGTGCCAGCAGTTACTTATACTCATCCATGCGGTTCTTC	CASSYLYSSMRFF
TRBJ2-2	TRBV7-2	.	.	TGTGCCAGCAGCGAGAACACCGGGGAGCTGTTTTTT	CASSENTGELFF
TRBJ1-2	TRBV15	.	.	TGTGCCACCAGCGTCGGTCCCCCCTATGGCTACACCTTC	CATSVGPPYGYTF
TRBJ2-5	TRBV4-1	TRBD1	once	TGCGCCAGCAGCCAACAGGACAGGCTACAAGAGACCCAGTACTTC	CASSQQDRLQETQYF
TRBJ2-5	TRBV4-1	.	.	TGCGCCAGCAGCCAAGATAGGCCGGCAGGGGCCCAAGAGACCCAGTACTTC	CASSQDRPAGAQETQYF
TRBJ1-6	TRBV5-1	.	.	TGCGCCAGCAGCTTAACCGGGACGGGGAATTCACCCCTCCACTTT	CASSLTGTGNSPLHF
TRBJ2-7	TRBV18	TRBD2	.	TGTGCCAGCTCACCGGGACTAGCGGCGAGTGACGAGCAGTACTTC	CASSPGLAASDEQYF
TRBJ2-5	TRBV5-1	.	.	TGCGCCAGCAGCGATGAAGAGACCCAGTACTTC	CASSDEETQYF
TRBJ1-1	TRBV6-5	.	few	TGTGCCAGCAAATGGGCAGGGATGAACACTGAAGCTTTCTTT	CASKWAGMNTEAFF
TRBJ1-2	TRBV28	.	.	TGTGCCAGCAGTTTAGGGGGCAATGGATATGGCTACACCTTC	CASSLGGNGYGYTF
TRBJ2-1	TRBV5-6	.	.	TGTGCCAGCAGCTTGGGCTTATCCAGGGATGAGCAGTTCTTC	CASSLGLSRDEQFF
TRBJ2-1	TRBV6-4	TRBD2	.	TGTGCCAGCAGTGACTCTAGCGGGGAACCCTACAATGAGCAGTTCTTC	CASSDSSGEPYNEQFF